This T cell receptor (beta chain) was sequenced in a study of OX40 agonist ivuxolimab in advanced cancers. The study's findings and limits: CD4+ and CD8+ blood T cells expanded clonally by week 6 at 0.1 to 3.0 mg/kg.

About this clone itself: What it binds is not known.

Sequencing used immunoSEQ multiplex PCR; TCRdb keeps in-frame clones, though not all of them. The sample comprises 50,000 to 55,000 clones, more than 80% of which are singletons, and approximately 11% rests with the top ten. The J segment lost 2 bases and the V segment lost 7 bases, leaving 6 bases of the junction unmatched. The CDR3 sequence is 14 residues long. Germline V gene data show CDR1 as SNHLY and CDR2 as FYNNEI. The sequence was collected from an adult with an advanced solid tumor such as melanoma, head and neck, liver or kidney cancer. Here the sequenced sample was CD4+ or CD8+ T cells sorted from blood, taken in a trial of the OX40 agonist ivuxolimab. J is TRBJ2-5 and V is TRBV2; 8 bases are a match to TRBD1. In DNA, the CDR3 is TGTGCCAGCAAGAATGACAGGGGACAAGAGACCCAGTACTTC. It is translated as CASKNDRGQETQYF.